The 10 T cell receptor beta chains below all came from one sample that was sequenced in a study of blood T cell repertoires in COVID-19. TCRdb's copy holds only in-frame clones and misses some; the assay was immunoSEQ multiplex PCR. The sample lists roughly 330,000 clones, approximately 89% occurring once. The sequenced material came from PBMCs or T cells enriched from blood (not recorded which). The receptor source for this set is a woman aged 25 to 39 who had recovered from COVID-19.

The chain uses TRBV28 and TRBJ1-1; D possibly corresponds to TRBD1 (5 bases). Trimming stripped 1 base from V and 0 bases from J, with 18 bases between. The length of the CDR3 is 18 residues. CDR1 and CDR2 from the germline V gene are MDHEN and SYDVKM. CDR3 loop: CASSLSSSLSDMNTEAFF. The CDR3, as DNA: TGTGCCAGCAGTTTATCGAGTTCACTGTCGGACATGAACACTGAAGCTTTCTTT. Full variable domain (missing parts from reference TRBV28 and TRBJ1-1): DVKVTQSSRYLVKRTGEKVFLECVQDMDHENMFWYRQDPGLGLRLIYFSYDVKMKEKGDIPEGYSVSREKKERFSLILESASTNQTSMYLCASSLSSSLSDMNTEAFFGQGTRLTVV.

The table lists this clone with a count of one. CDR3 residues: CASSGQGPLLYNEQFF. CDR3 nucleotide sequence: TGTGCCAGCAGTGGGCAGGGGCCTCTCCTCTACAATGAGCAGTTCTTC. The chain recombines TRBV28 with TRBJ2-1; TRBD1 is a possible D gene (6 bases). The V gene's germline CDR1 is MDHEN and CDR2 SYDVKM. The CDR3 totals 16 residues. With 5 bases removed from V and 3 bases from J, the gap between germline ends came to 17 bases.

With regard to this clone: A much larger clone differs by one base, so this may be a read error. The chain links TRBV11-2 to TRBJ1-2, with D possibly TRBD1 on 5 matching bases. CDR3 length equals 13 residues. V lost 1 base to trimming and J lost 4 bases, with 7 bases between them. Germline V gene sequence: CDR1 SGHAT, CDR2 FQNNGV. The DNA for the CDR3 is TGTGCCAGCAGCTTAGTCGACAGCTATGGCTACACCTTC. Its protein is CASSLVDSYGYTF.

The rearrangement uses TRBV25-1 and TRBJ1-1; 8 bases are shared with TRBD1. CDR3 length equals 13 residues. V dropped 11 bases and J dropped 5; count of bases not matched to a gene: 10. Germline V gene lookup returns CDR1 MGHDK and CDR2 SYGVNS. CDR3 in amino acids: CALAGGEGTEAFF. In nucleotides, the CDR3 is TGTGCCCTAGCAGGGGGCGAGGGTACTGAAGCTTTCTTT.

The chain uses TRBV7-2 and TRBJ2-2; D perhaps matches TRBD2 (7 bases). This CDR3 has 15 residues. V was cut by 2 bases and J by 4 bases, with 11 bases left in between. The germline CDR1 and CDR2 sequences are SGHTA and FQGNSA. The CDR3 spells CASSLWGGPTGELFF. In DNA form, the CDR3 reads TGTGCCAGCAGCTTATGGGGGGGCCCCACCGGGGAGCTGTTTTTT.

V gene TRBV4-2 combines with J gene TRBJ1-5; 8 bases are shared with TRBD1. V shed 5 bases and J 4 bases; nucleotides not matched to a gene: 4. Germline values: CDR1 LGHNA, CDR2 YNFKEQ. The CDR3 consists of 14 residues. CDR3 coding DNA: TGTGCCAGCAGCACAGGGGGAAGTAATCAGCCCCAGCATTTT. It specifies CASSTGGSNQPQHF.

Concerning this clone itself: The sample holds other DNA sequences that translate to the same CDR3. The chain links TRBV5-1 to TRBJ1-5; TRBD1 is a possible D gene (6 bases). The V gene's germline CDR1 is SGHRS and CDR2 YFSETQ. There are 14 residues in the CDR3. V lost 0 bases and J 4 bases, leaving 8 bases between the germline ends. DNA for the CDR3: TGCGCCAGCAGCTTGGAGGGGGGGAATCAGCCCCAGCATTTT. The encoded protein is CASSLEGGNQPQHF. The entire variable domain, with the rest obtained from reference TRBV5-1 and TRBJ1-5, is as follows: KAGVTQTPRYLIKTRGQQVTLSCSPISGHRSVSWYQQTPGQGLQFLFEYFSETQRNKGNFPGRFSGRQFSNSRSEMNVSTLELGDSALYLCASSLEGGNQPQHFGDGTRLSIL.

The chain combines TRBV5-4 with TRBJ2-7; TRBD2 aligns across 8 bases. Germline lookup yields CDR1 SGHNT and CDR2 YYREEE (reference sequence). The CDR3 runs 13 residues. V dropped 5 bases and J dropped 5; count of bases not matched to a gene: 6. This CDR3 is CASRDSGIHEQYF. CDR3 DNA: TGTGCCAGCAGGGATAGCGGGATCCACGAGCAGTACTTC.

The chain recombines TRBV5-1 with TRBJ1-2; no clear D gene. The CDR3 has 13 residues. CDR1 is SGHRS and CDR2 is YFSETQ in the germline V gene. The germline V and J ends were trimmed by 2 bases and 7 bases, with 12 bases remaining between them. Here the CDR3 DNA reads TGCGCCAGCAGCTTTAGCCTTGGCGGTGGCTACACCTTC. Its protein product is CASSFSLGGGYTF.

The chain combines TRBV11-2 with TRBJ1-3; D is uncertain. Germline V gene sequence: CDR1 SGHAT, CDR2 FQNNGV. The germline V and J ends were trimmed by 4 bases and 2 bases, with 9 bases remaining between them. This CDR3 has 14 residues. The CDR3: CASSSQNPGNTIYF. CDR3 nucleotides: TGTGCCAGCAGCTCGCAGAACCCTGGAAACACCATATATTTT.